Each of the 30 T cell receptor beta chains below was sequenced from the same sample in a study of blood T cell repertoires in COVID-19. Only in-frame clones appear in the TCRdb table, and some are missing; sequencing was by immunoSEQ multiplex PCR. Of some 60,000 clones in the sample, around 82% were seen once. Sequencing input: peripheral blood. Every receptor here comes from a man in his sixties with acute or convalescent COVID-19.

The V gene is TRBV19, the J gene TRBJ2-7, with D maybe TRBD2 (5 bases). This CDR3 spans 16 amino acids. The germline V gene encodes CDR1 LNHDA and CDR2 SQIVND (reference sequence). The germline V and J ends were trimmed by 6 bases and 2 bases, with 20 bases remaining between them. CDR3 DNA: TGTGCCAGTAGCCGTGCCTTGGGGATCGGGACCTACGAGCAGTACTTC. This encodes CASSRALGIGTYEQYF. Looking up the rest from reference TRBV19 and TRBJ2-7 gives the full variable domain: DGGITQSPKYLFRKEGQNVTLSCEQNLNHDAMYWYRQDPGQGLRLIYYSQIVNDFQKGDIAEGYSVSREKKESFPLTVTSAQKNPTAFYLCASSRALGIGTYEQYFGPGTRLTVT.

This sequence joins TRBV7-3 and TRBJ2-1; D is unresolved. V lost 3 bases, J lost 10 bases, and 13 bases lay in between. CDR3 length equals 13 residues. The V gene's germline CDR1 is SGHTA and CDR2 FQGTGA. CDR3 residues: CASSLNLVEEQFF. The CDR3 region has the DNA TGTGCCAGCAGCTTGAATCTCGTGGAGGAGCAGTTCTTC.

This sequence joins TRBV5-1 and TRBJ2-3; 10 bases are a match to TRBD2. This CDR3 has 15 amino acids. V gave up 4 bases and J gave up 4 bases; unmatched junction bases: 6. Germline assignment: CDR1 SGHRS and CDR2 YFSETQ. In DNA form, the CDR3 reads TGCGCCAGCAGCGAAGCGGGGGGGTCCGCAGATACGCAGTATTTT. The encoded protein is CASSEAGGSADTQYF.

The gene calls are TRBV7-6 and TRBJ1-2; tentative D call: TRBD1 (6 bases). Germline V CDR1 and CDR2: SGHVS, FNYEAQ. Trimming stripped 5 bases from V and 4 bases from J, with 11 bases between. This CDR3 contains 13 residues. CDR3 coding DNA: TGTGCCAGCAGCCATCTGACAGGCTATGGCTACACCTTC. It translates to CASSHLTGYGYTF. The variable domain in full, with the rest retrieved from reference TRBV7-6 and TRBJ1-2, is GAGVSQSPRYKVTKRGQDVALRCDPISGHVSLYWYRQALGQGPEFLTYFNYEAQQDKSGLPNDRFSAERPEGSISTLTIQRTEQRDSAMYRCASSHLTGYGYTFGSGTRLTVV.

V gene TRBV4-2 combines with J gene TRBJ2-1; 7 bases match TRBD2. The CDR3 has 18 amino acids. The germline V gene encodes CDR1 LGHNA and CDR2 YNFKEQ. The ends lost 4 bases at V and 3 bases at J; junction bases unmatched: 15. The CDR3: CASSPTLALWGGYNEQFF. CDR3 nucleotide sequence: TGTGCCAGCAGCCCGACCCTAGCTCTGTGGGGGGGCTACAATGAGCAGTTCTTC.

The genes are TRBV6-6 and TRBJ1-5; 7 bases are a match to TRBD1. V dropped 4 bases and J dropped 4; count of bases not matched to a gene: 10. The germline V gene has CDR1 MNHNY and CDR2 SVGAGI (reference sequence). The CDR3 sequence is 16 residues long. The CDR3 sequence is CASSSSRGRGNQPQHF. The DNA for the CDR3 is TGTGCCAGCAGTTCCTCTCGTGGCAGGGGGAATCAGCCCCAGCATTTT.

This chain connects TRBV7-3 to TRBJ2-6; tentative D call: TRBD1 (5 bases). Germline CDR1 SGHTA, CDR2 FQGTGA. The CDR3 consists of 17 residues. V was clipped by 4 bases and J by 0 bases, with 13 bases between them. CDR3 residues: CASSSSDGHSGANVLTF. Here the CDR3 DNA reads TGTGCCAGCAGCTCCTCGGACGGACACTCTGGGGCCAACGTCCTGACTTTC. Supplemented by reference TRBV7-3 and TRBJ2-6, the full variable domain reads GAGVSQTPSNKVTEKGKYVELRCDPISGHTALYWYRQSLGQGPEFLIYFQGTGAADDSGLPNDRFFAVRPEGSVSTLKIQRTERGDSAVYLCASSSSDGHSGANVLTFGAGSRLTVL.

The CDR3 sequence: CASSQEWTGNTEAFF. The CDR3 bases are TGTGCCAGCAGCCAAGAATGGACAGGGAACACTGAAGCTTTCTTT. This sequence joins TRBV4-2 and TRBJ1-1; the match to TRBD1 covers 7 bases. This CDR3 contains 15 residues. Germline CDR1 LGHNA, CDR2 YNFKEQ. The V segment lost 0 bases and the J segment 1 base; nucleotides outside the gene matches: 2.

The chain links TRBV10-2 to TRBJ2-7; D not certain. Germline V CDR1 and CDR2: WSHSY, SAAADI. This CDR3 is 12 amino acids long. Trimming pared 5 bases from V and 6 bases from J, leaving 11 bases between. CDR3 nucleotides: TGCGCCAGCAGTAGCACAGTCGCCGAGCAGTACTTC. It is translated as CASSSTVAEQYF.

The chain combines TRBV9 with TRBJ2-4; D may be TRBD2 (6 bases). V gave up 5 bases and J gave up 1 base, with 16 bases separating them. The CDR3 has 16 amino acids. CDR1 and CDR2 from the germline V gene are SGDLS and YYNGEE. The DNA for the CDR3 is TGTGCCAGCAGTCCCTATGGGGCGGGGGCCAAAAACATTCAGTACTTC. Translated, it gives CASSPYGAGAKNIQYF. The full variable domain, its missing parts supplied by reference TRBV9 and TRBJ2-4, is DSGVTQTPKHLITATGQRVTLRCSPRSGDLSVYWYQQSLDQGLQFLIQYYNGEERAKGNILERFSAQQFPDLHSELNLSSLELGDSALYFCASSPYGAGAKNIQYFGAGTRLSVL.

The V call is TRBV6-6, the J call TRBJ2-4; 11 bases map to TRBD2. The CDR3 runs to 21 residues. CDR1 is MNHNY, CDR2 SVGAGI, per germline (reference sequence). With 6 bases clipped from V and 6 bases from J, the junction kept 25 bases outside the gene matches. The CDR3 here is CASSLLLPASGGPGRGNIQYF. The CDR3 bases are TGTGCCAGCAGCCTTCTTCTTCCGGCTAGCGGGGGGCCGGGGCGGGGAAACATTCAGTACTTC.

The V and J genes are TRBV28 and TRBJ2-7; 8 bases agree with TRBD1. Germline V gene lookup returns CDR1 MDHEN and CDR2 SYDVKM. CDR3 length: 15 amino acids. The junction had 8 bases not matched to a gene; V was cut back by 5 bases and J by 2 bases. The CDR3 DNA reads TGTGCCAGCAGTACCCGGGACAGGCCTACCTACGAGCAGTACTTC. Amino acids: CASSTRDRPTYEQYF.

V is TRBV4-2 and J is TRBJ2-2, with 8 bases identical to TRBD2. This CDR3 comprises 16 residues. Germline V gene sequence: CDR1 LGHNA, CDR2 YNFKEQ. The V and J ends lost 4 bases and 5 bases, in that order; junction bases with no gene match: 9. This CDR3 reads CASSRSGGGGTGELFF. The CDR3, as DNA: TGTGCCAGCAGCCGATCAGGTGGCGGGGGGACCGGGGAGCTGTTTTTT.

The V and J genes are TRBV6-5 and TRBJ1-2; no reliable D call. Between the trimmed V and J ends, which lost 0 bases and 8 bases, there was a span of 10 bases. The CDR3 contains 13 residues. CDR1 MNHEY and CDR2 SVGAGI come from the germline V gene. The CDR3, as DNA: TGTGCCAGCAGTTACTCAGGCGGAGGGGGCTACACCTTC. It encodes CASSYSGGGGYTF.

The chain is built from TRBV5-1 and TRBJ1-2; 8 positions match TRBD1. The trim removed 4 bases at V and 0 bases at J, leaving 8 bases unmatched. Germline loops: CDR1 SGHRS, CDR2 YFSETQ. CDR3 length: 16 amino acids. The DNA of the CDR3 is TGCGCCAGCAGCCCCCGGACAGGGTCGACTAACTATGGCTACACCTTC. Residues: CASSPRTGSTNYGYTF.

This clone has only one observation. This sample also contains other DNA sequences that code for the same CDR3. The CDR3 region has the DNA TGTGCCACCAGCAGGCGTAGCGGGGGGCCCCAAGAGACCCAGTACTTC. It translates to CATSRRSGGPQETQYF. The chain employs TRBV15 and TRBJ2-5; 10 bases match TRBD2. With 3 bases clipped from V and 1 base from J, the junction kept 5 bases outside the gene matches. The germline gives CDR1 LNHNV, CDR2 YYDKDF (reference sequence). The length of the CDR3 is 16 residues.

The chain joins TRBV6-5 to TRBJ1-2; 9 bases fit TRBD1. The CDR3 has 15 residues. With 2 bases clipped from V and 6 bases from J, the junction kept 7 bases outside the gene matches. CDR1 and CDR2 (germline): MNHEY, SVGAGI. In DNA form, the CDR3 reads TGTGCCAGCAGTTACCTCACAGGGGGCTATGATGGCTACACCTTC. Its translation is CASSYLTGGYDGYTF.

The V gene is TRBV7-6, the J gene TRBJ2-7; 12 bases align to TRBD2. Germline assignment: CDR1 SGHVS and CDR2 FNYEAQ. V was clipped by 4 bases and J by 4 bases; unmatched bases: 5. The CDR3 has 15 residues. The DNA for the CDR3 is TGTGCCAGCAGCTCCCTAGCGGGGGGGCTGTACGAGCAGTACTTC. This gives the protein CASSSLAGGLYEQYF.

The J gene is TRBJ2-7, the V gene TRBV7-6, with TRBD1 matching 7 bases. With 4 bases clipped from V and 7 bases from J, the junction kept 7 bases outside the gene matches. Germline V gene data show CDR1 as SGHVS and CDR2 as FNYEAQ. The CDR3 spans 13 residues. CDR3 loop: CASSSGQFREQYF. For the CDR3, the DNA is TGTGCCAGCAGCTCGGGACAGTTTCGGGAGCAGTACTTC. The full variable domain, its missing parts supplied by reference TRBV7-6 and TRBJ2-7, is GAGVSQSPRYKVTKRGQDVALRCDPISGHVSLYWYRQALGQGPEFLTYFNYEAQQDKSGLPNDRFSAERPEGSISTLTIQRTEQRDSAMYRCASSSGQFREQYFGPGTRLTVT.

The chain is built from TRBV18 and TRBJ2-3, with no clear D. Trimming removed 4 bases at V and 4 bases at J, with 15 bases between. CDR1 and CDR2 (germline): KGHSH, LQKENI. CDR3 length: 15 amino acids. The CDR3: CASSRTFNTADTQYF. The CDR3 DNA is TGTGCCAGCTCACGCACCTTTAACACCGCAGATACGCAGTATTTT.

The chain uses TRBV27 and TRBJ2-1; 10 bases match TRBD2. The ends lost 7 bases at V and 12 bases at J; junction bases unmatched: 21. This CDR3 has 17 amino acids. CDR1 MNHEY and CDR2 SMNVEV come from the germline V gene (reference sequence). CDR3 nucleotides: TGTGCCAGCACCCCAAGAGAAGGAGCGGGGGGGCCAATCGGGCAGTTCTTC. Residues: CASTPREGAGGPIGQFF.

The rearrangement uses TRBV12-5 and TRBJ1-2; D is unresolved. Germline loops: CDR1 LGHNT, CDR2 FRNRAP. The ends were cut back, 5 bases at V and 5 bases at J, with 12 bases in the middle. The CDR3 covers 13 residues. The CDR3 here is CASGDINVYGYTF. The CDR3 DNA is TGTGCTAGTGGTGACATAAACGTTTATGGCTACACCTTC.

The chain links TRBV28 to TRBJ2-1; TRBD2 might be the D (5 bases). Trimming took off 8 bases at V and 7 bases at J, with 15 bases between the two ends. CDR3 size: 13 residues. Germline V gives CDR1 MDHEN, CDR2 SYDVKM. CDR3 sequence (DNA): TGTGCCAGCGGCGGGTTTCCACAGAATGAGCAGTTCTTC. Protein product: CASGGFPQNEQFF.

J is TRBJ1-4 and V is TRBV6-1, with D uncertain. The CDR3 contains 14 residues. Germline assignment: CDR1 MNHNS and CDR2 SASEGT. The V gene lost 3 bases and the J gene lost 8 bases, with 13 bases spanning the gap. The CDR3 spells CASSDGINFEKLFF. The CDR3 DNA reads as TGTGCCAGCAGTGACGGGATAAACTTCGAAAAACTGTTTTTT.

The J gene is TRBJ2-5, the V gene TRBV10-3, with D perhaps matching TRBD1 (5 bases). The CDR3 consists of 12 residues. CDR1 and CDR2 (germline): ENHRY, SYGVKD. V shed 8 bases and J shed 0 bases, with 7 bases lying between them. The CDR3 DNA reads as TGTGCCATCGCAGGGTACCAAGAGACCCAGTACTTC. Its protein product is CAIAGYQETQYF.

In nucleotides, the CDR3 is TGTGCCAGTAAAAAAGGGGCGAACACCGGGGAGCTGTTTTTT. Its translation: CASKKGANTGELFF. The J gene is TRBJ2-2, the V gene TRBV6-5; TRBD1 might be the D (5 bases). Germline values: CDR1 MNHEY, CDR2 SVGAGI. This CDR3 has 14 residues. V shed 9 bases and J shed 0 bases, with 11 bases lying between them.

The chain carries TRBV6-1 and TRBJ2-3; 8 nucleotides match TRBD2. V lost 2 bases and J lost 2; bases outside the gene matches: 6. The CDR3 runs to 16 residues. Germline CDR1 reads MNHNS; CDR2 reads SASEGT. The CDR3 spells CASSERASGSTDTQYF. CDR3 bases: TGTGCCAGCAGTGAAAGGGCTAGCGGGTCCACAGATACGCAGTATTTT.

The gene calls are TRBV11-2 and TRBJ2-1; possibly TRBD2 for D (5 bases). The germline gives CDR1 SGHAT, CDR2 FQNNGV. V lost 2 bases to trimming and J lost 6 bases, with 11 bases between them. The CDR3 totals 14 residues. CDR3 in amino acids: CASSLTDSGNEQFF. CDR3 nucleotide sequence: TGTGCCAGCAGCTTAACGGACTCGGGCAATGAGCAGTTCTTC.

V gene TRBV7-6 combines with J gene TRBJ2-5; possibly TRBD2 for D (6 bases). In germline, CDR1 is SGHVS, CDR2 FNYEAQ. This CDR3 has 16 residues. Trimming took off 5 bases at V and 1 base at J, with 17 bases between the two ends. The CDR3 sequence is CASSPAGRGVQETQYF. CDR3 DNA: TGTGCCAGCAGCCCCGCCGGGCGCGGGGTCCAAGAGACCCAGTACTTC.

V is TRBV13 and J is TRBJ2-5; TRBD2 agrees at 8 bases. The CDR3 loop spans 16 amino acids. V was pared by 5 bases and J by 0 bases, with 8 bases of the junction left unmatched. Per the germline V gene, CDR1 is PRHDT and CDR2 is FYEKMQ (reference sequence). CDR3 amino acids: CASSPRVAGYQETQYF. The CDR3 DNA follows: TGTGCCAGCAGCCCCCGCGTAGCGGGGTACCAAGAGACCCAGTACTTC.